This TCR beta chain was captured by sequencing in a study of CD8 T cells in ankylosing spondylitis. Broader study findings: As for the disease-linked clones, they showed a CD8+ phenotype and occurred at relatively low frequencies in peripheral blood. A motif in TCR beta, a set of fewer than ten highly homologous variants, appeared characteristic of ankylosing spondylitis blood. Disease-linked clones reportedly concentrated significantly in matched ankylosing spondylitis synovial fluid.

Details on this clonotype: Its antigen is still unknown.

Trimming took 7 bases from V and 3 from J, leaving 15 bases between them. Germline assignment: CDR1 MDHEN and CDR2 SYDVKM. The CDR3 runs to 15 residues. In making TCR beta libraries, quantitative 5'-RACE with molecular barcodes was used. TCRdb independently ran MiXCR on the 5' RACE reads; one entry per CDR3 protein. The sample holds roughly 700,000 distinct CDR3 sequences; around 19% are singletons and the top ten take around 20%. The specimen sequenced was blood, either unsorted or a sorted T cell fraction (not recorded which). The sequence came from a male donor with ankylosing spondylitis. The V and J genes are TRBV28 and TRBJ2-2; D might be TRBD2 (6 bases). In DNA, the CDR3 is TGTGCCAGCAAGGGTAGTGCGGGGTACACCGGGGAGCTGTTTTTT. Amino acids: CASKGSAGYTGELFF. Drawing the rest from reference TRBV28 and TRBJ2-2, the complete variable domain is DVKVTQSSRYLVKRTGEKVFLECVQDMDHENMFWYRQDPGLGLRLIYFSYDVKMKEKGDIPEGYSVSREKKERFSLILESASTNQTSMYLCASKGSAGYTGELFFGEGSRLTVL.